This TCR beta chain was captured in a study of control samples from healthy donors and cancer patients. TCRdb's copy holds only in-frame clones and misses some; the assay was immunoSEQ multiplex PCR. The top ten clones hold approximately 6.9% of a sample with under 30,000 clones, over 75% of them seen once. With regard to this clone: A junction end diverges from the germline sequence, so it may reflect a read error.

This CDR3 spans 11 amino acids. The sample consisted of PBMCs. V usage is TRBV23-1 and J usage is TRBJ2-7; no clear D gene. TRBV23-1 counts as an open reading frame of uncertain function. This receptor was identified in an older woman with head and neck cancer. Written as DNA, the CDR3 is TGCGCCAGTCAGCCGTGCGCGGATCCCCACTTC. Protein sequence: CASQPCADPHF.